Below are 27 T cell receptor beta chains sequenced from a single sample in a study of blood T cell repertoires in COVID-19. The protocol was immunoSEQ multiplex PCR, while the TCRdb copy is restricted to in-frame clones and leaves out a portion. The sample lists tens of thousands of clones; 70% to 85% were seen once. Specimen: peripheral blood. The source is a man aged 60 to 69 with active or convalescent COVID-19.

The chain uses TRBV7-7 and TRBJ2-3; 10 bases agree with TRBD1. With V trimmed by 5 bases and J by 0 bases, 5 bases remained unmatched. The CDR3 spans 16 residues. Germline CDR1 and CDR2: SSHAT and FNYEAQ (reference sequence). The CDR3 region has the DNA TGTGCCAGCAGCCGGGGACAGGGGTTAAGCACAGATACGCAGTATTTT. Translation: CASSRGQGLSTDTQYF.

The CDR3 sequence is CASSRLQGPSEQYF. CDR3 bases: TGTGCCAGCAGTAGACTCCAGGGGCCGTCCGAGCAGTACTTC. This chain connects TRBV6-6 to TRBJ2-7; D might be TRBD1 (6 bases). Germline lookup yields CDR1 MNHNY and CDR2 SVGAGI (reference sequence). The V and J ends lost 5 bases and 6 bases respectively, with 17 bases between them. The CDR3 covers 14 residues.

V gene TRBV30 combines with J gene TRBJ1-6; D might be TRBD1 (6 bases). The CDR3 is 15 amino acids. Germline CDR1 GTSNPN, CDR2 SVGIG (reference sequence). V was clipped by 2 bases and J by 7 bases, with 15 bases between them. This chain's CDR3 is CAWSSLGQGNSPLHF. The CDR3 region has the DNA TGTGCCTGGAGTTCGTTGGGGCAGGGGAATTCACCCCTCCACTTT.

The chain couples TRBV5-1 to TRBJ1-1, with D maybe TRBD1 (5 bases). Trimming left V 3 bases short and J 0 bases short, with 9 bases between. The CDR3 loop spans 14 amino acids. Germline V gives CDR1 SGHRS, CDR2 YFSETQ. The CDR3 DNA follows: TGCGCCAGCAGCTCGACAGCCATGAACACTGAAGCTTTCTTT. Its translation is CASSSTAMNTEAFF.

For the CDR3, the DNA is TGTGCCAGCAGCACCCAGACGGGAGGGGATGAGCAGTTCTTC. Encoded protein: CASSTQTGGDEQFF. V usage is TRBV9 and J usage is TRBJ2-1; 8 nucleotides match TRBD2. Germline lookup yields CDR1 SGDLS and CDR2 YYNGEE. The CDR3 contains 14 residues. Unmatched junction bases numbered 8, after V lost 4 bases and J lost 8 bases.

The V gene is TRBV7-2, the J gene TRBJ2-7, with 8 bases that match TRBD1. There are 16 residues in the CDR3. Per germline, CDR1 SGHTA and CDR2 FQGNSA. The V and J ends lost 0 bases and 1 base, in that order; junction bases with no gene match: 5. CDR3 coding DNA: TGTGCCAGCAGCTTAGCCCGGACAGGGAAATCCTACGAGCAGTACTTC. Translation: CASSLARTGKSYEQYF.

To note about this clone: Other nucleotide sequences from this sample produce the same CDR3. The chain combines TRBV19 with TRBJ2-1; 7 positions match TRBD1. Trimming removed 3 bases from V and 0 bases from J; junction bases left unmatched: 5. CDR1 and CDR2 from the germline V gene are LNHDA and SQIVND (reference sequence). The CDR3 spans 16 residues. The CDR3 region is CASSIGTESSYNEQFF. In nucleotides, the CDR3 is TGTGCCAGTAGTATCGGGACAGAAAGCTCCTACAATGAGCAGTTCTTC.

The chain is built from TRBV5-1 and TRBJ2-3, with 11 bases matching TRBD2. Germline trimming cut 6 bases from V and 10 bases from J; bases unmatched to any gene: 10. The CDR3 spans 14 residues. Germline V gene lookup returns CDR1 SGHRS and CDR2 YFSETQ. The CDR3 sequence is CASTLGTSGKAQYF. The CDR3 DNA reads as TGCGCCAGCACACTCGGGACTAGCGGAAAAGCGCAGTATTTT.

The CDR3 DNA sequence: TGTGCCAGCTCACCCTACAGGGGTGGGGAGACCCAGTACTTC. Its protein product is CASSPYRGGETQYF. This sequence joins TRBV18 and TRBJ2-5; 7 bases match TRBD1. V dropped 3 bases and J dropped 5; count of bases not matched to a gene: 6. CDR1 is KGHSH, CDR2 LQKENI, per germline. This CDR3 spans 14 amino acids.

This clone was seen once. The chain has TRBV10-3 and TRBJ2-2; a weak D match, TRBD1 (5 bases). The V gene's germline CDR1 is ENHRY and CDR2 SYGVKD. The CDR3 length is 14 residues. Trimming pared 2 bases from V and 1 base from J, leaving 5 bases between. The CDR3 nucleotides are TGTGCCATCAGTGAGGGACAGAACACCGGGGAGCTGTTTTTT. Its protein is CAISEGQNTGELFF.

CDR3 loop: CASSESGLGELFF. The CDR3 coding sequence is TGTGCCAGCAGTGAATCGGGGTTAGGGGAGCTGTTTTTT. The chain uses TRBV25-1 and TRBJ2-2, with TRBD2 as a possible D gene (5 bases). The V gene's germline CDR1 is MGHDK and CDR2 SYGVNS. This CDR3 spans 13 amino acids. Trimming removed 1 base at V and 8 bases at J, with 8 bases between.

There are a few counts of this clone. The chain uses TRBV5-1 and TRBJ2-2; 12 bases fit TRBD2. This CDR3 spans 16 amino acids. J was trimmed by 3 bases and V by 7 bases; bases with no gene match: 7. Germline V gene sequence: CDR1 SGHRS, CDR2 YFSETQ. CDR3 in amino acids: CASGPGTSGYTGELFF. The CDR3 DNA reads as TGCGCCAGCGGCCCGGGGACTAGCGGGTACACCGGGGAGCTGTTTTTT.

The chain combines TRBV2 with TRBJ2-2, with D possibly being TRBD2 (5 bases). Trimming cost V 2 bases and J 1 base, with 5 bases left between them. Germline V lookup: CDR1 SNHLY, CDR2 FYNNEI. This CDR3 comprises 14 residues. The CDR3 reads CASSERGNTGELFF. The CDR3, as DNA: TGTGCCAGCAGTGAACGGGGGAACACCGGGGAGCTGTTTTTT.

V and J are TRBV28 and TRBJ1-6, with D possibly matching TRBD1 (6 bases). Germline V gene lookup returns CDR1 MDHEN and CDR2 SYDVKM. V lost 3 bases, J lost 10 bases, and 13 bases lay in between. The CDR3 sequence is 14 residues long. CDR3 sequence (DNA): TGTGCCAGCAGTTTGGGGGGGGCGACCTCACCCCTCCACTTT. Amino acids: CASSLGGATSPLHF.

The chain has TRBV10-3 and TRBJ2-5; 11 positions match TRBD2. Germline V gene data show CDR1 as ENHRY and CDR2 as SYGVKD. This CDR3 has 15 residues. With V trimmed by 4 bases and J by 1 base, 2 bases remained unmatched. DNA for the CDR3: TGTGCCATCAGTGCGGGGACTAGCGGCCAAGAGACCCAGTACTTC. Translation gives CAISAGTSGQETQYF.

The J gene is TRBJ2-7, the V gene TRBV5-6, with no clear D. Trimming shortened V by 0 bases and J by 3 bases, and 4 bases separated the two germline ends. The length of the CDR3 is 12 residues. Germline V gene data show CDR1 as SGHDT and CDR2 as YYEEEE. The CDR3 sequence: CASSLDRYEQYF. The CDR3 DNA reads TGTGCCAGCAGCTTGGATCGCTACGAGCAGTACTTC.

The chain combines TRBV9 with TRBJ2-5; 7 nucleotides agree with TRBD2. V trimming: 0 bases; J trimming: 5 bases; junction bases outside the gene matches: 7. Germline lookup yields CDR1 SGDLS and CDR2 YYNGEE. CDR3 length: 15 residues. The CDR3: CASSVVGGVTETQYF. The CDR3 DNA reads as TGTGCCAGCAGCGTAGTTGGGGGGGTGACGGAGACCCAGTACTTC.

This chain joins TRBV7-9 and TRBJ2-2; tentatively, D is TRBD2 (7 bases). The CDR3 has 17 amino acids. V dropped 0 bases and J dropped 4 bases, with 15 bases sitting between them. From germline, CDR1 is SEHNR and CDR2 FQNEAQ (reference sequence). CDR3: CASSLADGGRGTGELFF. CDR3 bases: TGTGCCAGCAGCTTAGCCGACGGGGGGCGCGGCACCGGGGAGCTGTTTTTT.

This clone was observed a few times. This CDR3 reads CASSYAASGLGPQHF. In DNA, the CDR3 is TGTGCCAGCAGTTACGCGGCCAGCGGCTTAGGGCCCCAGCATTTT. The chain carries TRBV6-6 and TRBJ1-5; D not resolved. V was pared by 2 bases and J by 9 bases, with 17 bases between. The CDR3 contains 15 residues. Germline V gene data show CDR1 as MNHNY and CDR2 as SVGAGI (reference sequence).

This clone was recorded only once. The chain couples TRBV5-1 to TRBJ2-5; 12 positions agree with TRBD2. V gave up 2 bases and J gave up 4 bases; unmatched junction bases: 6. CDR1 is SGHRS, CDR2 YFSETQ, per germline. The CDR3 consists of 16 residues. DNA for the CDR3: TGCGCCAGCAGCTTAGCTAGCGGGGGGGCTAGAGAGACCCAGTACTTC. It yields the protein CASSLASGGARETQYF.

The chain couples TRBV5-6 to TRBJ2-1; 7 bases fit TRBD1. Germline V gene data show CDR1 as SGHDT and CDR2 as YYEEEE. The CDR3 contains 18 residues. The J segment lost 10 bases and the V segment lost 6 bases, leaving 25 bases of the junction unmatched. CDR3 sequence: CASTHTYDRVKYKGEQFF. The DNA for the CDR3 is TGTGCCAGCACCCACACATACGACAGGGTCAAGTACAAGGGGGAGCAGTTCTTC. The whole variable domain, remainder taken from reference TRBV5-6 and TRBJ2-1, is DAGVTQSPTHLIKTRGQQVTLRCSPKSGHDTVSWYQQALGQGPQFIFQYYEEEERQRGNFPDRFSGHQFPNYSSELNVNALLLGDSALYLCASTHTYDRVKYKGEQFFGPGTRLTVL.

This clone was picked up a small number of times. The V gene is TRBV19, the J gene TRBJ1-5; no clear D gene. The CDR3 is 14 residues long. Germline loops: CDR1 LNHDA, CDR2 SQIVND (reference sequence). The germline V and J ends were trimmed by 5 bases and 5 bases, with 13 bases remaining between them. The CDR3 coding sequence is TGTGCCAGTAGTCCCCGCGCGAGGGATCAGCCCCAGCATTTT. Protein: CASSPRARDQPQHF.

This clone was counted once. The rearrangement links TRBV3-1 (or the pseudogene TRBV3-2) to TRBJ2-1; tentatively, D is TRBD2 (5 bases). The CDR3 spans 17 residues. Trimming shortened V by 1 base and J by 0 bases, and 13 bases separated the two germline ends. The V gene's germline CDR1 is LGHDT and CDR2 YNNKEL (reference sequence). The CDR3 protein is CASSQGFGESSYNEQFF. As DNA, the CDR3 is TGTGCCAGCAGCCAAGGGTTCGGGGAGAGCTCCTACAATGAGCAGTTCTTC.

The V call is TRBV5-4, the J call TRBJ1-3, with 7 bases matching TRBD1. CDR1 and CDR2 from the germline V gene are SGHNT and YYREEE (reference sequence). Trimming cost V 1 base and J 4 bases; bases outside gene matches: 14. The CDR3 covers 18 residues. This CDR3 is CASSLQRDSLGWGNTIYF. The CDR3 DNA reads TGTGCCAGCAGCTTGCAACGGGACAGCCTCGGCTGGGGAAACACCATATATTTT.

The V gene is TRBV20-1, the J gene TRBJ1-2, with unresolved D. V lost 3 bases to trimming and J lost 3 bases, with 8 bases between them. CDR1 and CDR2 from the germline V gene are DFQATT and SNEGSKA (reference sequence). This CDR3 comprises 12 residues. The CDR3 protein is CSASQADYGYTF. The CDR3 DNA sequence: TGCAGTGCTAGTCAGGCAGACTATGGCTACACCTTC.

The V call is TRBV6-2 or TRBV6-3, the J call TRBJ2-7; possible D gene TRBD1, 5 bases. V was shortened by 4 bases and J by 3 bases, with 13 bases between the two germline ends. CDR1 and CDR2 (germline): MNHEY, SVGEGT. CDR3 length: 14 residues. For the CDR3, the DNA is TGTGCCAGCAGTTCCTCGCCAGGGAACTACGAGCAGTACTTC. Encoded protein: CASSSSPGNYEQYF.

This rearrangement joins TRBV19 to TRBJ2-4, with 8 bases fitting TRBD1. The CDR3 has 17 amino acids. Trimming removed 3 bases from V and 3 bases from J; junction bases left unmatched: 10. Germline-derived CDR1 and CDR2 are LNHDA and SQIVND (reference sequence). CDR3 bases: TGTGCCAGTAGTATTATGCAGGGGGCAAGGGGCAAAAACATTCAGTACTTC. This translates into CASSIMQGARGKNIQYF.